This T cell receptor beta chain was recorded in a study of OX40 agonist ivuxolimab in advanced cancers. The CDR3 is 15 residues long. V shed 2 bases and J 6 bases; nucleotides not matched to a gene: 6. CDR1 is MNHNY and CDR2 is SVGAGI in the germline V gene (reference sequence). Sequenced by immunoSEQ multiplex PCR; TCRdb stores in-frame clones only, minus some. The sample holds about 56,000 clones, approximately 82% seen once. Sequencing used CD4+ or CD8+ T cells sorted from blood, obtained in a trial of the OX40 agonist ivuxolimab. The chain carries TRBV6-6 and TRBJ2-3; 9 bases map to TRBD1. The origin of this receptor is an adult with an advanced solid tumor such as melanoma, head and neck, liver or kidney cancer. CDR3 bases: TGTGCCAGCAGTTACGGGACAGGGAATGTGGATACGCAGTATTTT. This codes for CASSYGTGNVDTQYF.